These 16 T cell receptor beta chains were sequenced from one sample in a study of T cells after posttransplantation cyclophosphamide. Repertoires were generated with immunoSEQ multiplex PCR, while TCRdb's copy carries only in-frame clones and drops some. Of about 52,000 clones in the sample, 70% to 90% were seen once. The sequencing sample was made of PBMCs. The source is a man younger than 45 with a blood cancer, CMV-positive, and with a related stem cell donor.

The CDR3 coding sequence is TGTGCCAGCAGTCCCGGCCGGCTAGCGTACTTCACAGATACGCAGTATTTT. This gives the protein CASSPGRLAYFTDTQYF. This chain connects TRBV4-2 to TRBJ2-3, with D possibly matching TRBD2 (6 bases). Germline lookup yields CDR1 LGHNA and CDR2 YNFKEQ. CDR3 length equals 17 residues. Trimming cost V 6 bases and J 2 bases, with 21 bases left between them.

The rearrangement uses TRBV6-5 and TRBJ2-1, with 8 bases identical to TRBD1. The CDR3 spans 14 residues. Trimming removed 5 bases from V and 4 bases from J; junction bases left unmatched: 4. The germline V gene has CDR1 MNHEY and CDR2 SVGAGI. The CDR3 reads CASSLGDRYNEQFF. The CDR3 bases are TGTGCCAGCAGTCTCGGGGACAGGTACAATGAGCAGTTCTTC.

In nucleotides, the CDR3 is TGTGCCAGCAGCGGCCAGGGACAGCCGGGGGAAAAACTGTTTTTT. This translates into CASSGQGQPGEKLFF. The gene calls are TRBV7-2 and TRBJ1-4, with TRBD1 matching over 7 bases. CDR3 length: 15 amino acids. V dropped 5 bases and J dropped 8; count of bases not matched to a gene: 11. Germline CDR1 reads SGHTA; CDR2 reads FQGNSA.

This clone was seen once. The gene calls are TRBV5-6 and TRBJ2-5; no clear D. This CDR3 region has 13 residues. With 3 bases removed from V and 3 bases from J, the gap between germline ends came to 9 bases. Germline values: CDR1 SGHDT, CDR2 YYEEEE. This CDR3 reads CASSSLREETQYF. The CDR3 region has the DNA TGTGCCAGCAGCTCGCTTCGGGAAGAGACCCAGTACTTC.

V and J are TRBV28 and TRBJ2-7; D gene uncertain. V dropped 6 bases and J dropped 3 bases, with 18 bases sitting between them. Germline V gene data show CDR1 as MDHEN and CDR2 as SYDVKM. The CDR3 length is 15 residues. The CDR3 is CASSPRSGYRYEQYF. The CDR3 DNA reads TGTGCCAGCAGCCCCAGATCAGGTTATCGCTACGAGCAGTACTTC.

This chain uses TRBV18 with TRBJ1-1, with D possibly being TRBD1 (5 bases). This CDR3 is built from 19 residues. Germline assignment: CDR1 KGHSH and CDR2 LQKENI. V dropped 3 bases and J dropped 0 bases, with 23 bases sitting between them. For the CDR3, the DNA is TGTGCCAGCTCACCTCTCTCAGTCAGGGCAGGAAAATTGAACACTGAAGCTTTCTTT. Protein: CASSPLSVRAGKLNTEAFF.

V is TRBV10-3 and J is TRBJ1-2, with D perhaps matching TRBD1 (5 bases). This CDR3 has 15 amino acids. Trimming left V 6 bases short and J 4 bases short, with 18 bases between. CDR1 and CDR2 (germline): ENHRY, SYGVKD. Here the CDR3 DNA reads TGTGCCATCAGCTCAGGGCGTGAGATAATCTATGGCTACACCTTC. This gives the protein CAISSGREIIYGYTF.

V is TRBV5-4 and J is TRBJ2-3; 7 bases map to TRBD2. The CDR3 is 17 amino acids. V shed 4 bases and J 3 bases; nucleotides not matched to a gene: 14. Germline loops: CDR1 SGHNT, CDR2 YYREEE (reference sequence). CDR3: CASSLARSRGETDTQYF. DNA for the CDR3: TGTGCCAGCAGCCTCGCGCGGTCTCGGGGGGAAACAGATACGCAGTATTTT.

The CDR3 reads CASSLAGVADTQYF. The DNA of the CDR3 is TGTGCCAGCAGCTTGGCGGGAGTGGCAGATACGCAGTATTTT. J is TRBJ2-3 and V is TRBV13; 7 nucleotides match TRBD2. V shed 3 bases, J shed 4 bases, and the junction held 4 bases outside the gene matches. Germline lookup yields CDR1 PRHDT and CDR2 FYEKMQ (reference sequence). The CDR3 spans 14 residues.

V gene TRBV5-1 combines with J gene TRBJ2-7, with TRBD1 matching over 11 bases. The CDR3 has 20 residues. CDR1 is SGHRS, CDR2 YFSETQ, per germline. V was pared by 3 bases and J by 3 bases, with 20 bases of the junction left unmatched. The CDR3 nucleotides are TGCGCCAGCAGCTCGACCCCCGGGACAGGGGGACTCAGAGTCAACTACGAGCAGTACTTC. It encodes CASSSTPGTGGLRVNYEQYF. Full variable domain (outside the CDR3, taken from reference TRBV5-1 and TRBJ2-7): KAGVTQTPRYLIKTRGQQVTLSCSPISGHRSVSWYQQTPGQGLQFLFEYFSETQRNKGNFPGRFSGRQFSNSRSEMNVSTLELGDSALYLCASSSTPGTGGLRVNYEQYFGPGTRLTVT.

With regard to this clone: At one end the junction does not follow the germline gene, possibly because of a read error. The chain uses TRBV5-1 and TRBJ2-1; tentatively, D is TRBD2 (5 bases). Germline values: CDR1 SGHRS, CDR2 YFSETQ. The CDR3 runs 16 residues. In nucleotides, the CDR3 is TGCGCCAGCAGCTTGGGGCCTAGCAGTTCCTTCAATGAGCAGTTCTTC. It specifies CASSLGPSSSFNEQFF.

This chain links TRBV7-2 with TRBJ1-1, with unresolved D. V lost 5 bases, J lost 1 base, and 8 bases lay in between. This CDR3 has 13 residues. Looked up from germline, CDR1 is SGHTA and CDR2 is FQGNSA. CDR3 bases: TGTGCCAGCAGCCTAGGGAGGAACACTGAAGCTTTCTTT. The encoded protein is CASSLGRNTEAFF.

V and J are TRBV5-4 and TRBJ2-7; a weak D match, TRBD2 (6 bases). The germline V gene encodes CDR1 SGHNT and CDR2 YYREEE (reference sequence). The V gene lost 4 bases and the J gene lost 2 bases, with 13 bases spanning the gap. The CDR3 is 14 amino acids. CDR3 loop: CASSRDSPTYEQYF. CDR3 bases: TGTGCCAGCAGCCGGGACTCCCCGACCTACGAGCAGTACTTC.

This rearrangement joins TRBV19 to TRBJ2-1, with TRBD2 matching 8 bases. Germline trimming cut 5 bases from V and 7 bases from J; bases unmatched to any gene: 13. The length of the CDR3 is 16 residues. Germline V lookup: CDR1 LNHDA, CDR2 SQIVND (reference sequence). CDR3 protein: CASSPLSGTIDNEQFF. CDR3 DNA sequence: TGTGCCAGTAGTCCCCTTAGCGGGACGATTGATAATGAGCAGTTCTTC.

V gene TRBV6-5 combines with J gene TRBJ2-2; no reliable D call. The germline V gene has CDR1 MNHEY and CDR2 SVGAGI. Trimming took 0 bases from V and 0 from J, leaving 5 bases between them. This CDR3 is built from 15 residues. CDR3 in amino acids: CASSYSFSNTGELFF. As DNA, the CDR3 is TGTGCCAGCAGTTACTCTTTCTCGAACACCGGGGAGCTGTTTTTT.

This chain uses TRBV21-1 with TRBJ2-4; the D call of TRBD2 is as the table states it, not checked on the DNA. TRBV21-1 has pseudogene status. CDR3 length: 16 residues. The CDR3 DNA follows: TGTGCCAGCACAGGGAGGGGACCTCTAGCCAAAAACATTCAGTACTTC. Protein sequence: CASTGRGPLAKNIQYF.